Reported below is one TCR beta chain. The antigen this receptor binds is unknown. No clone much larger than this one lies a single base away; base qualities are absent. Peripheral blood CD8+ and CD4+ T cells from healthy donors, Susac syndrome patients and multiple sclerosis patients were profiled using high-throughput TCR beta sequencing. Multiple sclerosis controls were treatment-naive patients with stable or active relapsing-remitting disease fulfilling revised McDonald criteria. Bulk CD8+ and CD4+ T cells were purified magnetically by negative isolation, whereas CD8+ TEMRA cells were enriched by FACS. Blood was drawn into EDTA tubes, processed within 24 hours, and PBMCs were isolated by density gradient centrifugation. PBMCs intended for TCR sequencing were cryopreserved in liquid nitrogen and thawed later in a water bath at 37 degrees C. The sorted or isolated CD4+, CD8+ and CD8+ TEMRA cells reached a purity of at least 90%.

RNA was extracted using the RNeasy kit, and roughly 0.45 to 1 microgram was reverse transcribed with random hexamers. The immunoSEQ multiplex PCR assay, covering 54 Vbeta and 13 Jbeta segments, was used to amplify TCR beta CDR3 regions. PCR amplification bias was corrected using a synthetic template baseline for primer optimization and computational correction. The paper's data handling went like this. Reads were annotated to V, D and J genes according to IMGT and were analyzed with immunoSEQ Analyzer, with only productive sequences retained. Clonality was computed as one minus Shannon entropy normalized by log2 of the number of productive unique sequences. For each patient and control, public and private clones were evaluated among the 100 most prevalent clones. Clones were defined as Susac-specific if absent from the healthy and MS cohorts, from 900 to 1,300 published viral clones and from other ImmuneACCESS disease sequences. Using fastp at Q25 and MiXCR, TCRdb reprocessed the public reads and kept productive beta chains. Here each entry gathers all rows of one CDR3 protein and keeps the most common genes and DNA. The V and J calls shown here were made by TCRdb, not taken from the authors' results. The sample includes around 300,000 distinct CDR3 sequences, with about 92% observed a single time. The ten biggest clones cover roughly 0.059% of the sample.

This sample stems from a study of CD8 T cells in Susac syndrome (dated by TCRdb to the late 2010s). For context, the study as a whole: Whether CD8+ T cell activation and differentiation in Susac syndrome was antigen driven was tested using repertoire sequencing.

V lost 3 bases and J lost 9 bases; the stretch between them is 18 bases long. CDR1 SEHNR and CDR2 FQNEAQ are derived from the germline V gene (reference sequence). Taken from cysteine to phenylalanine, the CDR3 has 14 residues. CDR3 DNA only is kept here, 42 bases in frame from base 1. What the study reported, not specific to this receptor: The number of individuals in the TCR sequencing and HLA analysis was recognized as being relatively small.

This sequence was found in a human donor with multiple sclerosis. The specimen sequenced was CD4+ T cells from PBMCs. The chain is assembled from TRBV7-9 and TRBJ2-7, with no reliable assignment of the D segment. CDR3 reads: CASSFRSTPRWQYF. The DNA is as follows: TGTGCCAGCAGCTTTCGGTCTACCCCGCGGTGGCAGTACTTC.